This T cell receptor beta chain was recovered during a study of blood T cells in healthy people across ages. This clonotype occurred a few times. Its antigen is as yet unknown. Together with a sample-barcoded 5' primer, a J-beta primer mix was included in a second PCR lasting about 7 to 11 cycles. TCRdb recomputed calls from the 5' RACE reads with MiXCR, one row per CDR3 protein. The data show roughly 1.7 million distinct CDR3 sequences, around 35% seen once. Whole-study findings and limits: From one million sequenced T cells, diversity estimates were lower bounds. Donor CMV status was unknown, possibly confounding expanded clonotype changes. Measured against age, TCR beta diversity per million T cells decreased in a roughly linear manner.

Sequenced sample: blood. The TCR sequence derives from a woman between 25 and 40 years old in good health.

The CDR3 is CASSQGTGRNNEQFF. CDR3 DNA sequence: TGTGCCAGCAGCCAAGGCACAGGCAGAAACAATGAGCAGTTCTTC. The chain has TRBV3-1 and TRBJ2-1, with a weak D call TRBD1 (5 bases). Looked up from germline, CDR1 is LGHDT and CDR2 is YNNKEL (reference sequence). V gave up 1 base and J gave up 5 bases, with 12 bases separating them. The CDR3 length is 15 residues.